One sample yielded the 20 T cell receptor beta chains listed below, sequenced in a study of blood T cell repertoires in COVID-19. Some clones are missing from TCRdb's copy, which holds only in-frame ones; the method was immunoSEQ multiplex PCR. The sample lists some 150,000 clones; about four fifths were seen once. The specimen sequenced was peripheral blood. The receptors originated from a man aged 65-85 years with acute or convalescent COVID-19.

Comment on this clone: The junction departs from the called germline gene at one end, perhaps through a read error. The chain couples TRBV7-7 to TRBJ2-5; tentative D call: TRBD1 (5 bases). CDR1 is SSHAT and CDR2 is FNYEAQ in the germline V gene (reference sequence). The CDR3 extends over 16 amino acids. CDR3 nucleotide sequence: TGTGCTAGCAGCTTAACCCTCGGTGGCAGGGTCGAGACCCAGTACTTC. It is translated as CASSLTLGGRVETQYF.

The rearrangement joins TRBV7-8 to TRBJ1-6; D ambiguous. There are 17 residues in the CDR3. The germline gives CDR1 SGHVS, CDR2 FQNEAQ. V dropped 0 bases and J dropped 0 bases, with 9 bases sitting between them. The DNA of the CDR3 is TGTGCCAGCAGCTTAGCGGTGTTTAGCTCCTATAATTCACCCCTCCACTTT. This translates into CASSLAVFSSYNSPLHF.

This chain uses TRBV19 with TRBJ1-2; 9 bases align to TRBD1. This CDR3 is built from 13 residues. J was trimmed by 2 bases and V by 7 bases; bases with no gene match: 2. The germline V gene encodes CDR1 LNHDA and CDR2 SQIVND (reference sequence). The CDR3 bases are TGTGCCAGTAAGGGACAGGGAAACTATGGCTACACCTTC. Protein product: CASKGQGNYGYTF.

To note about this clone: Mismatch with germline at one junction end may stem from a read error. This chain joins TRBV7-7 and TRBJ2-7; D is undetermined. Germline CDR1 is SSHAT and CDR2 is FNYEAQ (reference sequence). This CDR3 region has 13 residues. This CDR3 reads CASSLRNSYEQYF. The CDR3 DNA follows: TGTGCTAGCAGCTTAAGAAATAGCTACGAGCAGTACTTC.

V usage is TRBV7-6 and J usage is TRBJ2-7, with a weak D call TRBD1 (6 bases). The V end lost 1 base, the J end lost 6 bases, and 13 bases lay between the germline ends. The CDR3 length is 14 residues. Germline loops: CDR1 SGHVS, CDR2 FNYEAQ. Here the CDR3 reads CASSLDGTIGEQYF. CDR3 bases: TGTGCCAGCAGCTTAGACGGGACAATCGGCGAGCAGTACTTC.

The chain is built from TRBV7-9 and TRBJ2-1, with D unclear. Germline V gene data show CDR1 as SEHNR and CDR2 as FQNEAQ (reference sequence). Trimming stripped 5 bases from V and 10 bases from J, with 3 bases between. The CDR3 totals 9 residues. The CDR3 nucleotides are TGTGCCAGCAGCCAAGAGCAGTTCTTC. Amino acid sequence: CASSQEQFF.

Written as DNA, the CDR3 is TGTGCCAGCAGACGAACAGGGGGCGATTCGACAGATACGCAGTATTTT. It is translated as CASRRTGGDSTDTQYF. The chain employs TRBV6-6 and TRBJ2-3; 9 bases map to TRBD1. The CDR3 runs to 16 residues. With 6 bases clipped from V and 3 bases from J, the junction kept 10 bases outside the gene matches. Germline CDR1 and CDR2: MNHNY and SVGAGI (reference sequence).

The V call is TRBV7-2, the J call TRBJ1-3, with TRBD1 identical over 7 bases. This CDR3 comprises 16 residues. Looked up from germline, CDR1 is SGHTA and CDR2 is FQGNSA. V dropped 5 bases and J dropped 0; count of bases not matched to a gene: 7. In nucleotides, the CDR3 is TGTGCCAGCAGCCTGGGACAGCCTGACTCTGGAAACACCATATATTTT. Encoded protein: CASSLGQPDSGNTIYF.

The chain carries TRBV21-1 and TRBJ1-6; no DNA check was done on the table's D call, TRBD1. TRBV21-1 is shown as a pseudogene. The CDR3 totals 17 residues. CDR3 sequence (DNA): TGTGCCAGCAGCAAATCCCTTGGACAGTTCTTTAATTCACCCCTCCACTTT. It is translated as CASSKSLGQFFNSPLHF.

The rearrangement joins TRBV7-9 to TRBJ2-3, with 8 bases lining up with TRBD1. The V gene end was trimmed by 3 bases and the J gene end by 5 bases; junction bases not matched to a gene: 10. This CDR3 comprises 16 residues. Germline V gene sequence: CDR1 SEHNR, CDR2 FQNEAQ (reference sequence). The CDR3: CASSLNTGGLRDTQYF. The CDR3 nucleotides are TGTGCCAGCAGCTTGAATACAGGGGGATTAAGAGATACGCAGTATTTT.

This clone has a handful of counts. V is TRBV5-1 and J is TRBJ1-2, with 8 bases fitting TRBD1. Germline V CDR1 and CDR2: SGHRS, YFSETQ. The CDR3 consists of 13 residues. J lost 5 bases, V lost 4 bases, and 4 bases had no gene match. The CDR3 sequence: CASSPGQVYGYTF. CDR3 nucleotides: TGCGCCAGCAGCCCGGGACAGGTGTATGGCTACACCTTC.

The rearrangement joins TRBV9 to TRBJ2-3, with 12 bases that match TRBD2. CDR1 is SGDLS and CDR2 is YYNGEE in the germline V gene. CDR3 length equals 16 residues. The J segment lost 6 bases and the V segment lost 0 bases, leaving 5 bases of the junction unmatched. The CDR3 nucleotides are TGTGCCAGCAGCGTAGCGCCTAGCGGGGGGGTCGATACGCAGTATTTT. Translating gives CASSVAPSGGVDTQYF.

The rearrangement uses TRBV5-1 and TRBJ2-5; 7 bases line up with TRBD2. The CDR3 has 15 residues. The ends lost 1 base at V and 4 bases at J; junction bases unmatched: 7. Germline loops: CDR1 SGHRS, CDR2 YFSETQ. The CDR3 DNA follows: TGCGCCAGCAGCTTGATCGAAAGCGGGACAGAGACCCAGTACTTC. Protein product: CASSLIESGTETQYF.

This rearrangement joins TRBV11-2 to TRBJ1-5; 7 bases are shared with TRBD1. CDR1 and CDR2 from the germline V gene are SGHAT and FQNNGV. V lost 5 bases to trimming and J lost 1 base; unmatched junction nucleotides: 8. CDR3 length: 16 amino acids. CDR3 region: CASSHGTDPSNQPQHF. In DNA, the CDR3 is TGTGCCAGCAGCCACGGGACAGACCCGAGCAATCAGCCCCAGCATTTT.

J is TRBJ2-2 and V is TRBV4-2, with no clear D. Germline values: CDR1 LGHNA, CDR2 YNFKEQ. The CDR3 has 13 residues. V lost 2 bases to trimming and J lost 4 bases, with 5 bases between them. The CDR3 DNA is TGTGCCAGCAGCCAATCATCCACCGGGGAGCTGTTTTTT. It codes for CASSQSSTGELFF.

The genes are TRBV28 and TRBJ1-1, with 8 bases fitting TRBD1. The CDR3 runs to 14 residues. CDR1 and CDR2 (germline): MDHEN, SYDVKM. Germline trimming cut 3 bases from V and 7 bases from J; bases unmatched to any gene: 7. DNA for the CDR3: TGTGCCAGCAGTTTTTTCAGGGGGCAAGGTGAAGCTTTCTTT. Its protein is CASSFFRGQGEAFF.

The chain links TRBV28 to TRBJ1-2, with D uncertain. Germline assignment: CDR1 MDHEN and CDR2 SYDVKM. The CDR3 contains 15 residues. Trimming shortened V by 2 bases and J by 8 bases, and 18 bases separated the two germline ends. DNA of the CDR3: TGTGCCAGCAGTTTACCCTCCGGGGATTTTCGGGGCTACACCTTC. It yields the protein CASSLPSGDFRGYTF.

The J gene is TRBJ1-1, the V gene TRBV28, with a possible D match to TRBD1 (5 bases). V lost 3 bases, J lost 3 bases, and 11 bases lay in between. The CDR3 covers 14 residues. Germline CDR1 reads MDHEN; CDR2 reads SYDVKM. CDR3 protein: CASSLGQADTEAFF. The DNA for the CDR3 is TGTGCCAGCAGTTTGGGGCAGGCCGACACTGAAGCTTTCTTT.

The chain employs TRBV6-5 and TRBJ1-1; 11 bases match TRBD1. The ends lost 6 bases at V and 11 bases at J; junction bases unmatched: 5. CDR3 length equals 12 residues. Germline V gene lookup returns CDR1 MNHEY and CDR2 SVGAGI. CDR3 protein: CASRGTGGFAFF. The CDR3 DNA reads TGTGCCAGCAGAGGGACAGGGGGATTCGCTTTCTTT.

This chain uses TRBV27 with TRBJ1-1, with unresolved D. Germline V gives CDR1 MNHEY, CDR2 SMNVEV (reference sequence). This CDR3 is 13 amino acids long. The V end lost 6 bases, the J end lost 5 bases, and 13 bases lay between the germline ends. CDR3 coding DNA: TGTGCCAGCAGATCCCAAGGCGGGACTGAAGCTTTCTTT. Protein product: CASRSQGGTEAFF.